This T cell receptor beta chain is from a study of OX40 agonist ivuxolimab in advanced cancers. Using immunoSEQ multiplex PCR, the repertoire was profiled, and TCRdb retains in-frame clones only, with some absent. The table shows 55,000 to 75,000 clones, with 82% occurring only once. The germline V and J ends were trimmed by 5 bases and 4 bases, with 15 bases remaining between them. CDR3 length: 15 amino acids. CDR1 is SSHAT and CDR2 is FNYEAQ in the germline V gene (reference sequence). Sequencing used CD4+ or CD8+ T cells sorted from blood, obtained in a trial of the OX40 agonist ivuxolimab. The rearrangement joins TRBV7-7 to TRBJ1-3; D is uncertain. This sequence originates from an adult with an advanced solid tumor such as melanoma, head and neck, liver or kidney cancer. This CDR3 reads CASSLGGGPGNTIYF. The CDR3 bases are TGTGCCAGCAGCCTAGGTGGAGGGCCGGGAAACACCATATATTTT.